The clone carrying this TCR beta chain was observed a few times. The antigen remains unidentified. This PCR relied on a set of 60 Vbeta primers and 13 Jbeta primers. In the original analysis: It was a later analysis that counted roughly 80 million unique TCR beta chains, of which roughly 11 million were shared. TCRdb's copy holds only in-frame clones and misses some; the assay was immunoSEQ multiplex PCR. The D gene and trimming were derived from the DNA, and the V and J assignments and clone size from that table. The table includes about 98,000 clones, about 70% detected once. The entry originates in a study of cytomegalovirus exposure and HLA in healthy donors. As for the study in general: From donors who were HLA-typed, an early data release held 80 million to 85 million unique TCRs. Study-wide points: Most CMV-associated TCR beta chains appeared HLA-restricted in a later analysis. TCR beta chains numbering approximately 150 were designated cytomegalovirus-associated.

This CDR3 contains 14 residues. The V gene's germline CDR1 is PRHDT and CDR2 FYEKMQ (reference sequence). Trimming took 1 base from V and 3 from J, leaving 9 bases between them. This chain links TRBV13 with TRBJ1-2; D is unclear. The sample was PBMCs. The clonotype originates from a female donor in good health and CMV-seronegative. CDR3 in amino acids: CASSLVGRDYGYTF. The DNA for the CDR3 is TGTGCCAGCAGCTTAGTAGGGAGGGACTATGGCTACACCTTC. Using reference TRBV13 and TRBJ1-2 for the parts outside the CDR3, the full variable domain is AAGVIQSPRHLIKEKRETATLKCYPIPRHDTVYWYQQGPGQDPQFLISFYEKMQSDKGSIPDRFSAQQFSDYHSELNMSSLELGDSALYFCASSLVGRDYGYTFGSGTRLTVV.